This T cell receptor (beta chain) emerged from a study of blood T cells in healthy people across ages (dated by TCRdb to between 2014 and 2017). Regarding the study in general: In model experiments, template switching captured roughly one uniquely barcoded TCR beta cDNA molecule for every two T cells. Donors of different ages were randomly distributed across sequencing lanes to avoid experimental bias. Using the same blood draw, the study looked at two additional independent replicas of 1 million unique cDNA reads for two donors, one aged 18 to 30 and the other aged 80 or older. To track age-related changes in TCR beta repertoire diversity, the study relied on deep sequencing normalized with unique cDNA molecular identifiers. Four age groups were formed from the donors: young (average approximately 17 years), middle-aged (more than 35), aged (roughly 59) and long-lived (82). The full study reports these points: A strong correlation was found between observed TCR beta diversity and the percentage of naive T cells measured by flow cytometry. The CMV infection status of donors was not known, potentially confounding age-related changes in expanded clonotypes. Estimates of total diversity based on one million sequenced T cells were considered lower bounds and underestimates. As age increased, observed TCR beta diversity per million T cells dropped in a roughly linear way, and a significant reduction was already evident by age approximately 40. The long-lived group showed more naive CD4+ T cells, fewer expanded clones and increased TCR diversity than the aged group, suggesting age selection. Bulk unsorted PBMC profiling prevented conclusive comparison of naive and antigen-experienced compartments.

The donors were around 39 Caucasian individuals from Russia, aged about 6 to 95 years, who were systemically healthy. Approximately 9.7 milliliters of peripheral blood were drawn from each donor into EDTA-treated Vacutainer tubes. PBMCs were isolated by Ficoll-Paque density-gradient centrifugation, with at least 7 million obtained per sample. Trizol reagent was used to extract total RNA from PBMCs, with at least 6 micrograms per sample. For every donor, an aliquot of PBMCs went through flow cytometry to measure the percentages of naive CD45RAhigh/CD27high T cells. There are 14 amino acids in the CDR3, from cysteine to phenylalanine inclusive. Only the CDR3 part of the read is kept: 42 bases, read in frame from the first base. V and J are truncated by 6 bases and 1 base respectively, leaving an intervening sequence of 11 bases. Preparation of the library involved 5' RACE. The data were produced on an Illumina HiSeq 2500. A second PCR of roughly 7 to 12 cycles was run with a J-beta primer mix and a sample-barcoded 5' primer. Each TCR beta cDNA molecule received a unique molecular identifier from a template-switch 5' adaptor carrying 12 random nucleotides. Each sample yielded at least 2.5 million CDR3-containing paired-end reads. All of the RNA was converted into first-strand cDNA using the Mint cDNA synthesis kit, with a TRBC-specific oligonucleotide serving as the primer. Following uracil-DNA glycosylase treatment, a first 18-cycle PCR with universal primers M1SS and BC2_uni_R was performed on all cDNA. The paper's data handling went like this. Normalization of each sample was performed by random selection of 1 million high-quality reads, each carrying a distinct molecular identifier. Reads sharing molecular identifiers were discarded rather than binned into consensus sequences. MiTCR, set to a Q25 quality threshold and the strictest error-elimination algorithm, was used for CDR3 identification, clonotype clustering and error correction. Lower-bound total TCR beta diversity was estimated with a nonparametric unseen species model using Euler transformation. TCRdb applied fastp at Q25 and MiXCR to the public reads, then kept only in-frame beta chains. Each entry merges the rows of one CDR3 protein and shows their most common DNA and genes. The V and J calls here are based on TCRdb, not the publication. The sample table holds about 2 million distinct CDR3 sequences, of which approximately 50% were seen once. The ten largest clonotypes hold less than 2.5% of the sample.

The table lists this clonotype with a few counts. Its binding antigen is unknown. Base qualities were left out, and no much larger clone turns up one base away. Rearrangement joined TRBV12-3 or TRBV12-4 to TRBJ2-3; 7 matching bases give a weak D call of TRBD2. The sample was blood. The clonotype comes from a woman in her forties in good health. The DNA reads TGTGCCAGCAGCCCGCGGGGGCGCACAGATACGCAGTATTTT. This is translated as CASSPRGRTDTQYF.